This T cell receptor beta chain was documented in a study of regulatory T cells in long-lasting Graves disease. This clonotype was counted at least ten times. Its target is unknown. This CDR3 contains 12 residues. Trimming took 6 bases from V and 2 from J, leaving 8 bases between them. Sample time point: newly diagnosed GD, antithyroid drugs for less than 3 months. PBMC RNA served as the TCR library source. In building TCR beta libraries, iRepertoire HTBI primers were used together with Arm-PCR of CDR3 regions. TCRdb fed the multiplex PCR reads into MiXCR, producing one record per CDR3 protein. This sample has 410,000 or so distinct CDR3 sequences, with about 15% found just once. Study-wide results and caveats: Persistent disease preferred TRBV28, TRBJ1-2 and TRBJ2-5.

This sample also appeared in a second study, on T cells in Graves' hyperthyroidism and ophthalmopathy.

The source was peripheral blood mononuclear cells (PBMCs), collected at new diagnosis, from a patient treated with antithyroid drugs. This clonotype was sampled from a woman aged 25 to 39 with Graves disease. The genes are TRBV12-3 or TRBV12-4 and TRBJ2-7, with D possibly TRBD2 on 6 matching bases. Written as DNA, the CDR3 is TGTGCCAGCAGCGGGAGTACCTACGAGCAGTACTTC. This gives the protein CASSGSTYEQYF.